This T cell receptor (beta chain) emerged from a study of blood T cell repertoires in COVID-19. The length of the CDR3 is 16 residues. The V segment lost 5 bases and the J segment 6 bases; nucleotides outside the gene matches: 7. Germline-derived CDR1 and CDR2 are MNHEY and SMNVEV (reference sequence). This table comes from immunoSEQ multiplex PCR, and its TCRdb copy is limited to in-frame clones, with some not included. Of 450,000 to 500,000 clones listed, 88% are singletons. This clone was seen more than once but under ten times. The rearrangement joins TRBV27 to TRBJ1-6; 10 positions agree with TRBD1. Material: PBMCs or T cells enriched from blood (not recorded which). This TCR derives from an older woman who had recovered from COVID-19. This CDR3 reads CASSPLRDRGNSPLHF. CDR3 nucleotide sequence: TGTGCCAGCAGTCCCCTCCGGGACAGGGGTAATTCACCCCTCCACTTT.